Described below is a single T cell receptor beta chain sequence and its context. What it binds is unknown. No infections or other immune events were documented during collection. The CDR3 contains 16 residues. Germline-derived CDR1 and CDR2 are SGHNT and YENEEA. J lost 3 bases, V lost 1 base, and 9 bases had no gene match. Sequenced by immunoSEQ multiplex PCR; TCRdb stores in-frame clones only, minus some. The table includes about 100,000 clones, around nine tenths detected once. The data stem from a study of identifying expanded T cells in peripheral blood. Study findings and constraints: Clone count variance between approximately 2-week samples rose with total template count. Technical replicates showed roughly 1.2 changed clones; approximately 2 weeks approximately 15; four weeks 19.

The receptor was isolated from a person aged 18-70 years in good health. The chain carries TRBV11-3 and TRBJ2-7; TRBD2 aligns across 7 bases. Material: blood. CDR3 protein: CASSLGGLAADYEQYF. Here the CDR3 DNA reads TGTGCCAGCAGCTTAGGCGGGCTAGCGGCAGACTACGAGCAGTACTTC.